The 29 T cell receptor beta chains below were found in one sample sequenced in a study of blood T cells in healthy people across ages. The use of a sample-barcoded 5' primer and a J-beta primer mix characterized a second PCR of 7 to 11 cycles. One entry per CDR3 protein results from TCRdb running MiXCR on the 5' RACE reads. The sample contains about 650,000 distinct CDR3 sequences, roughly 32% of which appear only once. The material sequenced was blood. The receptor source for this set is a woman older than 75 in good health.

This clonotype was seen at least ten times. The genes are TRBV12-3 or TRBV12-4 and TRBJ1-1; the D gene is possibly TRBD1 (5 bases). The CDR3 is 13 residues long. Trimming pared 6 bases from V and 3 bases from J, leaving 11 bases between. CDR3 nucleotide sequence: TGTGCCAGCAGCTGGTTGGGGGACACTGAAGCTTTCTTT. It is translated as CASSWLGDTEAFF.

CDR3 loop: CASSPRSLTGELFF. The DNA for the CDR3 is TGTGCCAGCAGCCCGAGATCCCTCACCGGGGAGCTGTTTTTT. The chain is built from TRBV9 and TRBJ2-2; D unresolved. The length of the CDR3 is 14 residues. Trimming took off 4 bases at V and 4 bases at J, with 11 bases between the two ends. Germline CDR1 SGDLS, CDR2 YYNGEE. Full variable domain (missing parts from reference TRBV9 and TRBJ2-2): DSGVTQTPKHLITATGQRVTLRCSPRSGDLSVYWYQQSLDQGLQFLIQYYNGEERAKGNILERFSAQQFPDLHSELNLSSLELGDSALYFCASSPRSLTGELFFGEGSRLTVL.

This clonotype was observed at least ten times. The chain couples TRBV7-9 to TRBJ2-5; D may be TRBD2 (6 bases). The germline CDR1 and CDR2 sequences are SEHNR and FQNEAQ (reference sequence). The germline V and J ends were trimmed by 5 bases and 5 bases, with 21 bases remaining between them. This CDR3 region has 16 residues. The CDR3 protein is CASSIPQGGGGETQYF. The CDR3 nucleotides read TGTGCCAGCAGCATTCCTCAGGGAGGAGGCGGGGAGACCCAGTACTTC.

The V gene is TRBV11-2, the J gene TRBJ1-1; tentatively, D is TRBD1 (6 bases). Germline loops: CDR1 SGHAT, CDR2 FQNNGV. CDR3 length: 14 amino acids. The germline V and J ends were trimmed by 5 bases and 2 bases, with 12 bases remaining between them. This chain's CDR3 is CASSGTTGNTEAFF. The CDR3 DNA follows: TGTGCCAGCAGCGGAACGACAGGTAACACTGAAGCTTTCTTT. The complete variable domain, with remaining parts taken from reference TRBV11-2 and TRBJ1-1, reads EAGVAQSPRYKIIEKRQSVAFWCNPISGHATLYWYQQILGQGPKLLIQFQNNGVVDDSQLPKDRFSAERLKGVDSTLKIQPAKLEDSAVYLCASSGTTGNTEAFFGQGTRLTVV.

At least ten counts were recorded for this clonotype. CDR3 residues: CASSYDTETQYF. CDR3 DNA: TGTGCCAGCAGTTACGACACGGAGACCCAGTACTTC. The chain is built from TRBV6-6 and TRBJ2-5; the D is unclear. This CDR3 has 12 residues. CDR1 and CDR2 from the germline V gene are MNHNY and SVGAGI (reference sequence). V was shortened by 2 bases and J by 5 bases, with 6 bases between the two germline ends.

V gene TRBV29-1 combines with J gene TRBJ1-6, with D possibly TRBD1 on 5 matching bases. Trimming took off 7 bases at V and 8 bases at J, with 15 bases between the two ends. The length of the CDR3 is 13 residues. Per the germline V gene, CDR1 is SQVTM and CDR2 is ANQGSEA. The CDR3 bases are TGCAGCGCCCGGGACCTGTGGGATTCACCCCTCCACTTT. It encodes CSARDLWDSPLHF.

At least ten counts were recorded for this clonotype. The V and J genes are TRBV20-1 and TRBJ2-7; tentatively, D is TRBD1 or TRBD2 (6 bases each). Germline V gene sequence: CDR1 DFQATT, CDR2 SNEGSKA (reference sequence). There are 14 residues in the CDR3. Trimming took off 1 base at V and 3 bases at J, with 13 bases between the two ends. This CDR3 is CSARGGAQLYEQYF. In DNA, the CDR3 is TGCAGTGCTAGAGGGGGGGCCCAGCTCTACGAGCAGTACTTC.

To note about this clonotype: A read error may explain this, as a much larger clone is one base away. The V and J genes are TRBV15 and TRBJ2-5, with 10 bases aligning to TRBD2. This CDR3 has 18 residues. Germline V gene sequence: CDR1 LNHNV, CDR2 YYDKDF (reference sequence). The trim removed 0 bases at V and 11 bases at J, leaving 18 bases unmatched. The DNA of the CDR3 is TGTGCCACCAGCAGAGATCGATCCGTAGCGGGGGGCTCCAATGAGCAGTACTTC. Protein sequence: CATSRDRSVAGGSNEQYF. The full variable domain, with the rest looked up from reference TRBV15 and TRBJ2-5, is DAMVIQNPRYQVTQFGKPVTLSCSQTLNHNVMYWYQQKSSQAPKLLFHYYDKDFNNEADTPDNFQSRRPNTSFCFLDIRSPGLGDTAMYLCATSRDRSVAGGSNEQYFGPGTRLLVL.

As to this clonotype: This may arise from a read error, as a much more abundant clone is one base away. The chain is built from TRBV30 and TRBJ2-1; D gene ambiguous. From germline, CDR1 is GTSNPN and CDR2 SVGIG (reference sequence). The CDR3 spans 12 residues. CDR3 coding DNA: TGTGCCTGGCTTAGGAATTACAATGAGCGGTTCTTC. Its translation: CAWLRNYNERFF. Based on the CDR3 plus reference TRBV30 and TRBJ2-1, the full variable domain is SQTIHQWPATLVQPVGSPLSLECTVEGTSNPNLYWYRQAAGRGLQLLFYSVGIGQISSEVPQNLSASRPQDRQFILSSKKLLLSDSGFYLCAWLRNYNERFFGPGTRLTVL.

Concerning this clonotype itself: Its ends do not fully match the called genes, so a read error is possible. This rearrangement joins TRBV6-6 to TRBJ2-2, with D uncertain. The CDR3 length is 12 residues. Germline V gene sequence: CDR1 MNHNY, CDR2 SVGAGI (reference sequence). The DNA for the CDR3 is TGTGCCAGCATCCCCAACAGCGGGGAGCTGTTTTTT. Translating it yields CASIPNSGELFF.

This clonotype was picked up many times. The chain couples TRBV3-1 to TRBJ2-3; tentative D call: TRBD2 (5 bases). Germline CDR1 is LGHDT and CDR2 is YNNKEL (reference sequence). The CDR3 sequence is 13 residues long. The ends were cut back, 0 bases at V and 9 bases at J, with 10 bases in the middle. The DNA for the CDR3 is TGTGCCAGCAGCCAAGATCCGGGGAACACGCAGTATTTT. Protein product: CASSQDPGNTQYF.

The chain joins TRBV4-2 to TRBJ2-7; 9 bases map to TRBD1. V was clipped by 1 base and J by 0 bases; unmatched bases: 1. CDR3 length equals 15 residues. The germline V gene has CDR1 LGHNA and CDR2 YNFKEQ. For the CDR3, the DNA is TGTGCCAGCAGCCAAGGGGGACAGGGCTCCTACGAGCAGTACTTC. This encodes CASSQGGQGSYEQYF.

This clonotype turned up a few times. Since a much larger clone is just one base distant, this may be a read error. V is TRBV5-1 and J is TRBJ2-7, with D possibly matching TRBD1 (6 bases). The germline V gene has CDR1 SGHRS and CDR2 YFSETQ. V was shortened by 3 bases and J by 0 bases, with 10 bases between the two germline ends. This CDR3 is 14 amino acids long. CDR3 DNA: TGCGCCAGCAGCTGTCGACAGGCCTCCTACGAGCAGTACTTC. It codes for CASSCRQASYEQYF.

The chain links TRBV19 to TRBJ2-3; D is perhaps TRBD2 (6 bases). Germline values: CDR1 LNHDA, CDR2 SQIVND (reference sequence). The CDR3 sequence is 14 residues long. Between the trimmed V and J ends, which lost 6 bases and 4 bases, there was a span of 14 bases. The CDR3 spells CASRVGTVPDTQYF. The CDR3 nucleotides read TGTGCCAGTAGGGTCGGGACTGTACCAGATACGCAGTATTTT. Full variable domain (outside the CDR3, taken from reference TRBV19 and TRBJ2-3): DGGITQSPKYLFRKEGQNVTLSCEQNLNHDAMYWYRQDPGQGLRLIYYSQIVNDFQKGDIAEGYSVSREKKESFPLTVTSAQKNPTAFYLCASRVGTVPDTQYFGPGTRLTVL.

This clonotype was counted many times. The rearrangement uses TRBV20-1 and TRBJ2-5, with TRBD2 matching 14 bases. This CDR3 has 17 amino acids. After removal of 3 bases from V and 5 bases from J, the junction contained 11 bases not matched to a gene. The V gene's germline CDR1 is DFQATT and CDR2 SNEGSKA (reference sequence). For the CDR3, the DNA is TGCAGTGCTAGTCCCGGGACTAGCGGGGGAGAAGTGGAGACCCAGTACTTC. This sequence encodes CSASPGTSGGEVETQYF.

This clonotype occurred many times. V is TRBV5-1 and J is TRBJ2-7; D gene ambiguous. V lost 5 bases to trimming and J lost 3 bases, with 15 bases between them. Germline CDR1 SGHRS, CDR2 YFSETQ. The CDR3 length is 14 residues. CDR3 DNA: TGCGCCAGCAGTTCCCGGCCGGACGTCTACGAGCAGTACTTC. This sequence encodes CASSSRPDVYEQYF.

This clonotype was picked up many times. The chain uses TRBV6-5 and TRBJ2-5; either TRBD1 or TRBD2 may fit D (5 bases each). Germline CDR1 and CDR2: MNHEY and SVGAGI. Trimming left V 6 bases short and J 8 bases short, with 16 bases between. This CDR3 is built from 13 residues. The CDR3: CASSRDALSTQYF. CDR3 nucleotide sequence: TGTGCCAGCAGCCGGGACGCCCTTAGTACCCAGTACTTC.

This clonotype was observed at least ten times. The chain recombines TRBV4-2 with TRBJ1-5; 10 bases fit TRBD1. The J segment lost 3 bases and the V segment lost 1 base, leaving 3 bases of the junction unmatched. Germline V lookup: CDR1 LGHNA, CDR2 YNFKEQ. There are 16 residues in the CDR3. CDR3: CASSQAGTGANQPQHF. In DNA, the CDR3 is TGTGCCAGCAGCCAAGCCGGGACAGGGGCCAATCAGCCCCAGCATTTT.

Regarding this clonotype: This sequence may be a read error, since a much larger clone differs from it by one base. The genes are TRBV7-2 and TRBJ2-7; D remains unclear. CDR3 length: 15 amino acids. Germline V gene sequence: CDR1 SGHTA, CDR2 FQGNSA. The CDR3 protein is CASSPDRFRSYGQYF. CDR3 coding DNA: TGTGCCAGCAGCCCGGACCGTTTTAGATCCTACGGGCAGTACTTC.

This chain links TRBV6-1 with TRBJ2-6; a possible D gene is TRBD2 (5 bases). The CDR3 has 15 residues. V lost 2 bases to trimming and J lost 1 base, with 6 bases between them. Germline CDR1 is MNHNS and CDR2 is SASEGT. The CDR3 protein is CASSESGSGANVLTF. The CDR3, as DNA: TGTGCCAGCAGTGAAAGCGGTTCTGGGGCCAACGTCCTGACTTTC.

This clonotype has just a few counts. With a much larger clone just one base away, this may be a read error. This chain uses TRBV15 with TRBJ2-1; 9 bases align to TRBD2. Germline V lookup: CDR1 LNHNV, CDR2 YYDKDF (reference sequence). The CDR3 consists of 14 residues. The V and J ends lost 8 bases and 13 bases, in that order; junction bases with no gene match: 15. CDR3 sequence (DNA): TGTGCCACCGCGGGGGGGCGGGGGCAAGAGACCCAGTTCTTC. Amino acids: CATAGGRGQETQFF.

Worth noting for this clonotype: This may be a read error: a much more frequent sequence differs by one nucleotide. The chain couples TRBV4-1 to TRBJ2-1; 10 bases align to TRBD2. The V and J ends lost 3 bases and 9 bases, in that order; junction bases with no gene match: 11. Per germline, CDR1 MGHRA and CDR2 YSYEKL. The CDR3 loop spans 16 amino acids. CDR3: CASSQESGGALGEQFF. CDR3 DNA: TGCGCCAGCAGCCAGGAGAGCGGGGGGGCCTTGGGTGAGCAGTTCTTC.

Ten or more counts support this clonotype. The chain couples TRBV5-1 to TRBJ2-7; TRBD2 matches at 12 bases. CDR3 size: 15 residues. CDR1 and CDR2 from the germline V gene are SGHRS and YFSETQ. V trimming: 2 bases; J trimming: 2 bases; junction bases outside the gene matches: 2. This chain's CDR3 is CASSFGLAGTYEQYF. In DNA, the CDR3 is TGCGCCAGCAGCTTCGGACTAGCGGGGACCTACGAGCAGTACTTC.

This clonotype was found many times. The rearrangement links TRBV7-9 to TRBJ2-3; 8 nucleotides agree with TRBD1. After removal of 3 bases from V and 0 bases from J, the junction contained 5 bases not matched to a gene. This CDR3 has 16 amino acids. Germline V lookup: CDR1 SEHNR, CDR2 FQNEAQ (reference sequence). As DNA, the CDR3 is TGTGCCAGCAGCTTGAGCAGGGGGCAGAGCACAGATACGCAGTATTTT. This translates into CASSLSRGQSTDTQYF. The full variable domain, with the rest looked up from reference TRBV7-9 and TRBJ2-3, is DTGVSQNPRHKITKRGQNVTFRCDPISEHNRLYWYRQTLGQGPEFLTYFQNEAQLEKSRLLSDRFSAERPKGSFSTLEIQRTEQGDSAMYLCASSLSRGQSTDTQYFGPGTRLTVL.

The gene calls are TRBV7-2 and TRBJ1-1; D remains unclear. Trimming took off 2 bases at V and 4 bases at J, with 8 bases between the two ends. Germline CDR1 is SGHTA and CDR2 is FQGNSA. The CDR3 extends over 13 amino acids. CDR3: CASSLNVGTEAFF. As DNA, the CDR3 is TGTGCCAGCAGCTTAAACGTGGGCACTGAAGCTTTCTTT.

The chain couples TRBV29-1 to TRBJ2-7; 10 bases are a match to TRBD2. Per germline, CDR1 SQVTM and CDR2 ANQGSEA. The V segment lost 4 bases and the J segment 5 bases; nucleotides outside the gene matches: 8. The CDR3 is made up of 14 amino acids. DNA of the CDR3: TGCAGCGTTGTACGAGCGGGAGGGCCCCACGAGCAGTACTTC. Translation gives CSVVRAGGPHEQYF.

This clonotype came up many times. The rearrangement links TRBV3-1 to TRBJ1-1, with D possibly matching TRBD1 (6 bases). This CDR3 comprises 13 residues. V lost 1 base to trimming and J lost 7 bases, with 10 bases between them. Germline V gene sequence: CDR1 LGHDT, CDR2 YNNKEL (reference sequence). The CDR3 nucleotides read TGTGCCAGCAGCCAAGGACAGGTGGGTGAAGCTTTCTTT. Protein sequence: CASSQGQVGEAFF.

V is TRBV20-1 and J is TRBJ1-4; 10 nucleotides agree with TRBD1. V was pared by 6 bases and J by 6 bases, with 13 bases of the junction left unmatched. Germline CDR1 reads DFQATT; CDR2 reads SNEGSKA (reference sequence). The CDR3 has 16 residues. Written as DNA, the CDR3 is TGCAGTGCCAAGCCAAGGACAGGGGGGATTGATGAAAAACTGTTTTTT. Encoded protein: CSAKPRTGGIDEKLFF.

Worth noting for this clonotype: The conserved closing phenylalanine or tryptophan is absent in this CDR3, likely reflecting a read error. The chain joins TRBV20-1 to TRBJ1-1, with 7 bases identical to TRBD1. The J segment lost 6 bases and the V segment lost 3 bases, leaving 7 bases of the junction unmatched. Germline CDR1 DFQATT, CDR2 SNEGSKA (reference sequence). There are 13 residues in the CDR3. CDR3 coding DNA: TGCAGTGCTAGGGACAGGATGGTCGCTGAAGCTTTCTGT. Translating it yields CSARDRMVAEAFC.